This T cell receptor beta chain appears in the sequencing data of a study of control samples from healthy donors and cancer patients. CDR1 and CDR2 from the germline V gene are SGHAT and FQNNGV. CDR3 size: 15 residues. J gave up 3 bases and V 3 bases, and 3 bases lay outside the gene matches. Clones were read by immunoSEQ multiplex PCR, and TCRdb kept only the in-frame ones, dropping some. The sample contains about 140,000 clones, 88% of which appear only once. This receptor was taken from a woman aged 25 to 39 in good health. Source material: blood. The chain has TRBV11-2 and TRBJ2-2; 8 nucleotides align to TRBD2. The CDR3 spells CASSFSGKDTGELFF. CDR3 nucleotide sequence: TGTGCCAGCAGCTTTAGCGGGAAGGACACCGGGGAGCTGTTTTTT.